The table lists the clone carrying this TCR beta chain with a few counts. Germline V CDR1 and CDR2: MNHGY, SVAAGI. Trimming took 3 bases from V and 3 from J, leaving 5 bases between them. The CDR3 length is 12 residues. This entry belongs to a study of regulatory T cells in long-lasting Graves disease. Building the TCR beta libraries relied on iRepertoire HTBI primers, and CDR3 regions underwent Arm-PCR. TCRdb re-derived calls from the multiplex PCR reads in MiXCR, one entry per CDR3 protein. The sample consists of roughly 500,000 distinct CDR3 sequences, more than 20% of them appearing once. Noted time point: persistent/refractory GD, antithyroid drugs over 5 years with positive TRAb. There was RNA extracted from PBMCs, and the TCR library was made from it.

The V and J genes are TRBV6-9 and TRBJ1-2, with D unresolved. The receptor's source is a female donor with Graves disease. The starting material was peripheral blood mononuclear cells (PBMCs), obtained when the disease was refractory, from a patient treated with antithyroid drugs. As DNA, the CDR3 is TGTGCCAGCAGTTACGGGGACTATGGCTACACCTTC. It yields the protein CASSYGDYGYTF.